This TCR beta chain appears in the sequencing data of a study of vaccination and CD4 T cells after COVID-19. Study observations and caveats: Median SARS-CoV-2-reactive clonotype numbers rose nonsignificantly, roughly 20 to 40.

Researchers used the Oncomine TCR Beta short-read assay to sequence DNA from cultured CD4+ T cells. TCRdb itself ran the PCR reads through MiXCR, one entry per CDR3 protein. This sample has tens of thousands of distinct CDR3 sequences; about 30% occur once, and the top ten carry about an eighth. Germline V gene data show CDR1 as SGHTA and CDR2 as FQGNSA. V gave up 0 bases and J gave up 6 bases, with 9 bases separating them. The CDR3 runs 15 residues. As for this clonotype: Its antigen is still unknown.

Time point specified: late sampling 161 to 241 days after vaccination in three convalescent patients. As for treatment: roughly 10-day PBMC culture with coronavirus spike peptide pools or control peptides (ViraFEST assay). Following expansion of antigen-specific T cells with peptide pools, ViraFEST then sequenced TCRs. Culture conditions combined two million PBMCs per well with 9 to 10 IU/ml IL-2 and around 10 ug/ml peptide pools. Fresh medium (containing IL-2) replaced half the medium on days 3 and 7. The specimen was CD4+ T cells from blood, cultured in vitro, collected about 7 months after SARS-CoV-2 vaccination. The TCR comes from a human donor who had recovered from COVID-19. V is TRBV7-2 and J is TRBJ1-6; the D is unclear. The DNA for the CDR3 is TGTGCCAGCAGCTTAGCGGCAACTCGTAATTCACCCCTCCACTTT. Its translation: CASSLAATRNSPLHF.